This is a list of T cell receptor beta chains from one sample in a study of blood T cell repertoires in COVID-19. Profiled with immunoSEQ multiplex PCR; TCRdb holds only in-frame clones, not every one. The profile shows fewer than 200,000 clones, over 80% of them singletons. Sequencing used PBMCs or T cells enriched from blood (not recorded which). These receptor sequences come from a woman between 45 and 60 years old who had recovered from COVID-19. CDR3s include the opening cysteine and the closing phenylalanine or tryptophan. The D gene is left open where the match is weak. For some rows the clone size is stated as once, few or many, or as a class when expanded; others skip it.

size	V	J	D	DNA	CDR3
.	TRBV27	TRBJ1-2	TRBD1	TGTGCCAGCAGTCCTCGGACAGGGGTCTATTATGGCTACACCTTC	CASSPRTGVYYGYTF
.	TRBV28	TRBJ1-5	.	TGTGCCAGCAGTTTATACGGGTATAGCAATCAGCCCCAGCATTTT	CASSLYGYSNQPQHF
once	TRBV11-3	TRBJ1-5	.	TGTGCCAGCAGCCCCCGGGACATTCAGCCCCAGCATTTT	CASSPRDIQPQHF
.	TRBV9	TRBJ2-1	TRBD2	TGTGCCAGCAGCGCACGACTAGCGGGAGGGTACAATGAGCAGTTCTTC	CASSARLAGGYNEQFF
.	TRBV19	TRBJ2-1	TRBD2	TGTGCCAGTACGGGAGGGCCCAATGAGCAGTTCTTC	CASTGGPNEQFF
.	TRBV28	TRBJ1-5	.	TGTGCCAGCAACCCCAGGGGAAATCAGCCCCAGCATTTT	CASNPRGNQPQHF
.	TRBV27	TRBJ1-2	TRBD1	TGTGCCAGCGGACAGGCAGGGGAAGGCTACACCTTC	CASGQAGEGYTF
.	TRBV4-3	TRBJ2-1	TRBD1	TGCGCCAGCAGCCACGGACAGGGGGCGACGTTTAGGGTTGGGCAGTTCTTC	CASSHGQGATFRVGQFF
.	TRBV13	TRBJ2-3	.	TGTGCCAGCAGCTTGGGGTTGGCGGGGGCCGGAGGGGATACGCAGTATTTT	CASSLGLAGAGGDTQYF
.	TRBV5-1	TRBJ1-6	TRBD1	TGCGCCAGCAGCTTGCTTCAGGGGGTAGGGTCACCCCTCCACTTT	CASSLLQGVGSPLHF
.	TRBV7-9	TRBJ2-1	TRBD2	TGTGCCAGCAGCTTACCGGAACTAGCGGAGCAGTTCTTC	CASSLPELAEQFF
.	TRBV11-2	TRBJ1-2	.	TGTGCCAGCAGCTTTAACAGGGTGGATGGCTACACCTTC	CASSFNRVDGYTF
.	TRBV11-2	TRBJ2-2	.	TGTGCCAGCAGCTTAGGGGCCCAAAACACCGGGGAGCTGTTTTTT	CASSLGAQNTGELFF
.	TRBV20-1	TRBJ1-5	TRBD1	TGCAGTGCTAGTACAGGGGGCGCGGGCCAGCCCCAGCATTTT	CSASTGGAGQPQHF
.	TRBV6-5	TRBJ1-2	.	TGTGCCAGCCGGAGTGCAGGGCACTATGGCTACACCTTC	CASRSAGHYGYTF
few	TRBV11-3	TRBJ2-2	.	TGTGCCAGCAGGCAGGCCCCGAGCACCGGGGAGCTGTTTTTT	CASRQAPSTGELFF
.	TRBV11-3	TRBJ1-1	TRBD1	TGTGCCAGCAGCTCCCGGACAGGGCGTGAAGCTTTCTTT	CASSSRTGREAFF
.	TRBV2	TRBJ2-5	.	TGTGCCAGCAGTGAAGAGAGAATGGTTGAGACCCAGTACTTC	CASSEERMVETQYF
.	TRBV6-2/TRBV6-3	TRBJ1-3	TRBD1	TGTGCCAGCAGTTGGGGACAGGCGTCTGGAAACACCATATATTTT	CASSWGQASGNTIYF
.	TRBV30	TRBJ1-3	.	TGTGCCTGGAGTCGGGGAGCAAACACCATATATTTT	CAWSRGANTIYF
.	TRBV9	TRBJ1-5	.	TGTGCCAGCAGCGTAGAGGGCAGGGCCAATCAGCCCCAGCATTTT	CASSVEGRANQPQHF
.	TRBV7-3	TRBJ1-2	.	TGTGCCAGCAGTCCCGGTATTGGTTTCGGCTACACCTTC	CASSPGIGFGYTF
.	TRBV7-2	TRBJ2-5	TRBD1	TGTGCCAGCAGCGAAAGGCAAGGACAGGCTGCGACCCAGTACTTC	CASSERQGQAATQYF
.	TRBV27	TRBJ2-3	TRBD2	TGTGCCAGCAGTTCCTGGGGGGGTCTAGCAAATACGCAGTATTTT	CASSSWGGLANTQYF
.	TRBV28	TRBJ1-1	.	TGTGCCAGCGGACCCCCGCGACAGATGAACACTGAAGCTTTCTTT	CASGPPRQMNTEAFF
.	TRBV7-3	TRBJ1-2	.	TGTGCCAGCAGCTCCACTAACCTTGTTCGGGAAGGGGGCTACACCTTC	CASSSTNLVREGGYTF
.	TRBV9	TRBJ1-1	TRBD1	TGTGCCAGCAGCGGGGAAGACAGGGGCCCTCAAACTGAAGCTTTCTTT	CASSGEDRGPQTEAFF
.	TRBV2	TRBJ1-1	.	TGTGCCAGCGGACAGCTGGAAATGAACACTGAAGCTTTCTTT	CASGQLEMNTEAFF
.	TRBV19	TRBJ1-2	.	TGTGCCAGTATCGGCGGCACCTCGGGTTATGGCTACACCTTC	CASIGGTSGYGYTF
.	TRBV5-4	TRBJ1-2	.	TGTGCCAGCAGCCTTACTTTGAGGGGGTCTGATGGCTACACCTTC	CASSLTLRGSDGYTF
few	TRBV28	TRBJ2-3	.	TGTGCCAGCAGTCTACAGGGCTCCCCCGGGACAGATACGCAGTATTTT	CASSLQGSPGTDTQYF
once	TRBV5-6	TRBJ1-3	TRBD1	TGTGCCAGCAGCTTACCTTTACAGGGGGCTGGAAACACCATATATTTT	CASSLPLQGAGNTIYF
.	TRBV5-1	TRBJ2-1	TRBD2	TGCGCCAGCAGCTTGGGGCGGGGGAGCAATGAGCAGTTCTTC	CASSLGRGSNEQFF
once	TRBV9	TRBJ2-3	.	TGTGCCAGCAGCGTAGATCCCATTCAGGGGAGCACAGATACGCAGTATTTT	CASSVDPIQGSTDTQYF
.	TRBV10-3	TRBJ1-5	.	TGTGCCATCAGCCCGGGGAGCGTTGGCAATCAGCCCCAGCATTTT	CAISPGSVGNQPQHF
.	TRBV28	TRBJ1-2	.	TGTGCCAGCAGCGTCAGGGTTTCGGGGGATGGCTACACCTTC	CASSVRVSGDGYTF
.	TRBV27	TRBJ1-6	TRBD1	TGTGCCAGCAAACCCACAGGGGGACCGGGTACGATCTCCTATAATTCACCCCTCCACTTT	CASKPTGGPGTISYNSPLHF
.	TRBV3-1/TRBV3-2	TRBJ2-5	.	TGTGCCAGCAGCCAATTCCGGCGGGAAGAGACCCAGTACTTC	CASSQFRREETQYF
.	TRBV5-1	TRBJ1-5	.	TGCGCCAGCAGCTTGGCCGCGGGGGCTCAGCCCCAGCATTTT	CASSLAAGAQPQHF
.	TRBV9	TRBJ1-3	.	TGTGCCAGCAGCGTTTCTCCAACAGCCACCCTCTCTGGAAACACCATATATTTT	CASSVSPTATLSGNTIYF
.	TRBV19	TRBJ1-5	TRBD1	TGTGCCAGTAGAGTCAGGGGGACAGGGTCCAACAATCAGCCCCAGCATTTT	CASRVRGTGSNNQPQHF
.	TRBV28	TRBJ1-4	.	TGTGCCAGCAGTGGGGGCAGGGGATACGAAAAACTGTTTTTT	CASSGGRGYEKLFF
few	TRBV7-3	TRBJ2-2	.	TGTGCCAGCCGTCAGGGTAGTAACACCGGGGAGCTGTTTTTT	CASRQGSNTGELFF
.	TRBV4-3	TRBJ1-2	.	TGCGCCAGCAGCCAGGGGGGCGGGGAGGGGCATGGCTACACCTTC	CASSQGGGEGHGYTF
.	TRBV15	TRBJ2-2	TRBD1	TGTGCCACCAGCAAAACAGGGGGAACCGGGGAGCTGTTTTTT	CATSKTGGTGELFF
.	TRBV19	TRBJ1-1	.	TGTGCCAGTAGTACTCAGGCGTCGCGAGAGGCTTTCTTT	CASSTQASREAFF
.	TRBV7-3	TRBJ2-2	.	TGTGCCAGCACCAAGGGAGCCGGGGAGCTGTTTTTT	CASTKGAGELFF
.	TRBV4-2	TRBJ1-6	.	TGTGCCAGCAGCCAAGTTGGGGCCTCACCCCTCCACTTT	CASSQVGASPLHF
few	TRBV6-5	TRBJ1-1	.	TGTGCCAGCAGTTACCTTATACCCGGGGAAGCTTTCTTT	CASSYLIPGEAFF
.	TRBV7-2	TRBJ2-4	TRBD2	TGTGCCAGCGGTGGGAGGGCGTCGGGGGTGAACATTCAGTACTTC	CASGGRASGVNIQYF
.	TRBV7-9	TRBJ1-6	.	TGTGCCAGCAGCTTCTTAGGGGCACCCCTCCACTTT	CASSFLGAPLHF
.	TRBV14	TRBJ2-1	TRBD1	TGTGCCAGCAGCCAGGGGAACCGAGACAGGGCATACAATGAGCAGTTCTTC	CASSQGNRDRAYNEQFF
few	TRBV10-1	TRBJ1-4	TRBD1	TGCGCCAGCAGGACAGGGGGCTCAACTAATGAAAAACTGTTTTTT	CASRTGGSTNEKLFF
.	TRBV7-2	TRBJ1-4	TRBD1	TGTGCCAGCAGCTTCCGGGACAGGTTTGAAAAACTGTTTTTT	CASSFRDRFEKLFF